The clone carrying this TCR beta chain appeared a single time. The CDR3 runs to 15 residues. V trimming: 4 bases; J trimming: 4 bases; junction bases outside the gene matches: 7. CDR1 is SGHNT, CDR2 YYREEE, per germline (reference sequence). Per the authors' pipeline: Amplifying reference gene primers gave estimates of nucleated cell counts. The repertoire was sequenced with immunoSEQ multiplex PCR; TCRdb's copy has only in-frame clones and lacks some. V and J calls and clone size are copied from that table; D and trimming were computed from the DNA. This sample has about 290,000 clones; 75% to 90% occur once, and the top ten carry 1.5% to 2%. The data derive from a study of blood T cell repertoires in COVID-19.

The sequencing input was PBMCs or T cells enriched from blood (not recorded which). The rearrangement links TRBV5-4 to TRBJ2-4; 8 bases agree with TRBD1. The clonotype was recovered from a middle-aged woman who had recovered from COVID-19. CDR3 nucleotides: TGTGCCAGCAGCCTGACAGGGGATGAAAAAAACATTCAGTACTTC. Translation gives CASSLTGDEKNIQYF.